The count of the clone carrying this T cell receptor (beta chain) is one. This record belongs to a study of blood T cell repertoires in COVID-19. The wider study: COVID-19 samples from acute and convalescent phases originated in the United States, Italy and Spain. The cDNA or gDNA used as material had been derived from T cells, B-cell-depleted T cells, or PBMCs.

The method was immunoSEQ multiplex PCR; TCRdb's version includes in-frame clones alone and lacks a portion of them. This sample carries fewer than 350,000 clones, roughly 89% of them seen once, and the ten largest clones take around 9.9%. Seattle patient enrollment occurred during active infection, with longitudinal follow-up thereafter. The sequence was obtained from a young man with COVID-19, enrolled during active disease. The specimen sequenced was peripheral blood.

The CDR3 bases are TGTGCCATCAGTGAGGGAGAGGGGACAGGGGGCTCGGCTGAAGCTTTCTTT. Protein: CAISEGEGTGGSAEAFF. V usage is TRBV10-3 and J usage is TRBJ1-1, with 12 nucleotides matching TRBD1. The ends lost 2 bases at V and 6 bases at J; junction bases unmatched: 10. The germline V gene has CDR1 ENHRY and CDR2 SYGVKD. CDR3 length: 17 residues.